This T cell receptor beta chain was obtained from a study of identical twins. Notes on this clonotype: Its target is not known.

From the 5' RACE reads, TCRdb called clonotypes with MiXCR, one entry per CDR3 protein. The sample carries about 530,000 distinct CDR3 sequences, about 20% recorded once. Findings and caveats of the study: Out-of-frame beta chain sequences displayed weaker excess sharing between twins.

This CDR3 spans 16 amino acids. Losses at the gene ends were 3 bases for V and 10 bases for J; bases not matched to a gene: 15. Germline lookup yields CDR1 MNHNS and CDR2 SASEGT. These same data were also listed under a study on yellow fever vaccine responses in identical twins.

The sequence came from a woman aged 18-29 years in good health. V gene TRBV6-1 combines with J gene TRBJ2-3; TRBD2 matches at 8 bases. Sequenced sample: CD4+ T cells sorted from blood. CDR3 bases: TGTGCCAGCAGTGACCGGGGACTAGTGAGCCTCGCAGCGCAGTATTTT. This gives the protein CASSDRGLVSLAAQYF.